This entry lists 23 T cell receptor beta chains sequenced from one sample in a study of blood T cell repertoires in COVID-19. Profiled with immunoSEQ multiplex PCR; TCRdb holds only in-frame clones, not every one. The sample shows 280,000 or so clones, 70% to 90% of them seen only once. Sequenced material: peripheral blood. Receptors originate from a woman aged 55-70 years with acute or convalescent COVID-19.

This chain connects TRBV13 to TRBJ2-3, with 7 nucleotides matching TRBD1. The germline CDR1 and CDR2 sequences are PRHDT and FYEKMQ (reference sequence). The CDR3 consists of 17 residues. The V segment lost 4 bases and the J segment 4 bases; nucleotides outside the gene matches: 14. For the CDR3, the DNA is TGTGCCAGCAGCTCCCCCCCGACAGGGAAGGGGGCAGATACGCAGTATTTT. It specifies CASSSPPTGKGADTQYF. Using reference TRBV13 and TRBJ2-3 for the parts outside the CDR3, the full variable domain is AAGVIQSPRHLIKEKRETATLKCYPIPRHDTVYWYQQGPGQDPQFLISFYEKMQSDKGSIPDRFSAQQFSDYHSELNMSSLELGDSALYFCASSSPPTGKGADTQYFGPGTRLTVL.

The chain uses TRBV4-1 and TRBJ2-7; 9 nucleotides align to TRBD1. The CDR3 totals 14 residues. Germline assignment: CDR1 MGHRA and CDR2 YSYEKL. The ends lost 4 bases at V and 3 bases at J; junction bases unmatched: 4. CDR3 bases: TGCGCCAGCAGCCGTGACAGGGGGTTCTACGAGCAGTACTTC. Protein sequence: CASSRDRGFYEQYF.

CDR3 residues: CASSRPRLAASTDTQYF. For the CDR3, the DNA is TGTGCCAGCTCACGCCCTCGACTAGCGGCTAGCACAGATACGCAGTATTTT. This chain connects TRBV18 to TRBJ2-3; 9 nucleotides match TRBD2. The CDR3 contains 17 residues. CDR1 is KGHSH, CDR2 LQKENI, per germline. V shed 4 bases, J shed 0 bases, and the junction held 8 bases outside the gene matches.

This rearrangement joins TRBV5-5 to TRBJ1-5, with D perhaps TRBD1 (5 bases). Looked up from germline, CDR1 is SGHKS and CDR2 is YYEKEE (reference sequence). The CDR3 contains 16 residues. V shed 0 bases and J shed 0 bases, with 10 bases lying between them. The DNA for the CDR3 is TGTGCCAGCAGCTTGGGAAGGGGCGGTAGCAATCAGCCCCAGCATTTT. Its translation is CASSLGRGGSNQPQHF.

This chain connects TRBV2 to TRBJ1-5, with 7 nucleotides matching TRBD1. V lost 5 bases and J lost 5; bases outside the gene matches: 6. Germline V CDR1 and CDR2: SNHLY, FYNNEI. The CDR3 totals 14 residues. The CDR3 DNA is TGTGCCAGCAGTTTACAGGGGCTGTATCAGCCCCAGCATTTT. Its translation: CASSLQGLYQPQHF.

V usage is TRBV18 and J usage is TRBJ2-3, with 12 bases fitting TRBD2. Trimming at V came to 2 bases and at J to 4 bases, leaving 1 base not matched to a gene. CDR3 length: 15 amino acids. The germline V gene encodes CDR1 KGHSH and CDR2 LQKENI. The CDR3, as DNA: TGTGCCAGCTCACCAAGGACTAGCGGGGCAGATACGCAGTATTTT. Translating it yields CASSPRTSGADTQYF.

CDR3 sequence (DNA): TGCGCCAGCAGGGGGGGTAAAGGCTACACCTTC. Translated, it gives CASRGGKGYTF. V is TRBV4-3 and J is TRBJ1-2; D is possibly TRBD1 (5 bases). There are 11 residues in the CDR3. Germline V CDR1 and CDR2: LGHNA, YSLEER. V was trimmed by 6 bases and J by 8 bases, leaving 10 bases between them.

CDR3 region: CASSRTGLMSLHF. CDR3 DNA sequence: TGTGCCAGCAGCCGGACAGGGCTTATGTCCCTCCACTTT. This chain connects TRBV7-2 to TRBJ1-6; 8 nucleotides line up with TRBD1. V was clipped by 5 bases and J by 14 bases; unmatched bases: 8. CDR3 length equals 13 residues. Germline V CDR1 and CDR2: SGHTA, FQGNSA.

The rearrangement joins TRBV28 to TRBJ1-2; D uncertain. The CDR3 runs to 13 residues. The germline V gene has CDR1 MDHEN and CDR2 SYDVKM. The germline V and J ends were trimmed by 7 bases and 0 bases, with 9 bases remaining between them. CDR3 sequence reads: CASKVRANYGYTF. In DNA form, the CDR3 reads TGTGCCAGCAAAGTCCGAGCTAACTATGGCTACACCTTC.

The chain links TRBV28 to TRBJ1-3; a weak D match, TRBD1 (5 bases). The CDR3 is made up of 12 amino acids. Germline CDR1 is MDHEN and CDR2 is SYDVKM. V lost 5 bases and J lost 4, with 6 bases in between. The CDR3 coding sequence is TGTGCCAGCAGTCCAGGGGGAAACACCATATATTTT. Residues: CASSPGGNTIYF.

The V call is TRBV30, the J call TRBJ1-1, with D tentatively TRBD1 (6 bases). Germline V gene data show CDR1 as GTSNPN and CDR2 as SVGIG (reference sequence). The CDR3 consists of 14 residues. V gave up 8 bases and J gave up 0 bases, with 16 bases separating them. The CDR3 loop reads CARTSGTLNTEAFF. In DNA, the CDR3 is TGTGCCCGCACTTCGGGGACACTGAACACTGAAGCTTTCTTT.

The CDR3 coding sequence is TGTGCCAGCAGCGTACAAGGGACTAGCGGGAGTAGAGGGGAGCTGTTTTTT. This encodes CASSVQGTSGSRGELFF. This chain connects TRBV9 to TRBJ2-2; 14 bases match TRBD2. Trimming removed 1 base from V and 8 bases from J; junction bases left unmatched: 7. The CDR3 extends over 17 amino acids. The V gene's germline CDR1 is SGDLS and CDR2 YYNGEE.

This chain connects TRBV7-2 to TRBJ2-1, with D perhaps TRBD2 (6 bases). The CDR3 consists of 16 residues. Germline V gene sequence: CDR1 SGHTA, CDR2 FQGNSA. V lost 5 bases, J lost 7 bases, and 21 bases lay in between. Here the CDR3 reads CASSLGGSGQRNEQFF. CDR3 bases: TGTGCCAGCAGCCTGGGGGGTAGCGGCCAACGAAATGAGCAGTTCTTC.

This rearrangement joins TRBV3-1 (or the pseudogene TRBV3-2) to TRBJ2-7; TRBD1 matches at 10 bases. The length of the CDR3 is 14 residues. Germline loops: CDR1 LGHDT, CDR2 YNNKEL (reference sequence). The V segment lost 3 bases and the J segment 4 bases; nucleotides outside the gene matches: 3. CDR3 sequence reads: CASSHRGQGYEQYF. DNA for the CDR3: TGTGCCAGCAGCCACAGGGGACAGGGGTACGAGCAGTACTTC.

V gene TRBV6-1 combines with J gene TRBJ1-1, with D possibly matching TRBD1 (6 bases). V dropped 3 bases and J dropped 8 bases, with 25 bases sitting between them. The CDR3 contains 17 residues. Germline CDR1 reads MNHNS; CDR2 reads SASEGT. This CDR3 reads CASSEENPGVWTAEAFF. In DNA form, the CDR3 reads TGTGCCAGCAGTGAGGAGAATCCAGGGGTGTGGACGGCGGAAGCTTTCTTT.

The V and J genes are TRBV6-5 and TRBJ1-1; the D gene is possibly TRBD1 (5 bases). This CDR3 has 14 amino acids. Germline V gene lookup returns CDR1 MNHEY and CDR2 SVGAGI. The ends were cut back, 7 bases at V and 2 bases at J, with 14 bases in the middle. As DNA, the CDR3 is TGTGCCAGCACAACTTCGACAGTAAACACTGAAGCTTTCTTT. As protein: CASTTSTVNTEAFF.

CDR3 sequence (DNA): TGTGCCAGCAGTTACTCCCGGGACACCTATGGCTACACCTTC. It encodes CASSYSRDTYGYTF. The chain has TRBV6-6 and TRBJ1-2; perhaps TRBD1 as D (6 bases). CDR3 length equals 14 residues. Trimming left V 0 bases short and J 4 bases short, with 9 bases between. From germline, CDR1 is MNHNY and CDR2 SVGAGI (reference sequence).

The count of this clone is one. J is TRBJ1-2 and V is TRBV4-3; no definite D call. The germline gives CDR1 LGHNA, CDR2 YSLEER. The CDR3 sequence is 15 residues long. V gave up 1 base and J gave up 2 bases, with 11 bases separating them. The DNA for the CDR3 is TGCGCCAGCAGCCAAGGGAGACCTAAAAACTATGGCTACACCTTC. It codes for CASSQGRPKNYGYTF.

The chain combines TRBV19 with TRBJ2-3; TRBD2 matches 8 bases. Trimming removed 3 bases from V and 2 bases from J; junction bases left unmatched: 7. Germline V gives CDR1 LNHDA, CDR2 SQIVND (reference sequence). The CDR3 totals 16 residues. The CDR3 sequence: CASSIGGLAFTDTQYF. The CDR3 DNA sequence: TGTGCCAGTAGTATTGGAGGACTAGCCTTCACAGATACGCAGTATTTT.

The V gene is TRBV10-3, the J gene TRBJ1-2; tentative D call: TRBD1 (5 bases). Germline CDR1 reads ENHRY; CDR2 reads SYGVKD. V was cut by 2 bases and J by 0 bases, with 7 bases left in between. This CDR3 spans 14 amino acids. The CDR3 sequence: CAISERGSNYGYTF. CDR3 bases: TGTGCCATCAGTGAGCGGGGGTCTAACTATGGCTACACCTTC.

V usage is TRBV28 and J usage is TRBJ2-7; D possibly corresponds to TRBD2 (5 bases). Per germline, CDR1 MDHEN and CDR2 SYDVKM. The V and J ends lost 2 bases and 1 base respectively, with 9 bases between them. This CDR3 region has 14 residues. This CDR3 is CASSLNGVSYEQYF. CDR3 coding DNA: TGTGCCAGCAGTTTAAACGGGGTTTCCTACGAGCAGTACTTC.

This clone showed up many times. The chain has TRBV4-3 and TRBJ2-1; 11 bases are shared with TRBD2. The V gene end was trimmed by 4 bases and the J gene end by 7 bases; junction bases not matched to a gene: 6. Germline CDR1 and CDR2: LGHNA and YSLEER. This CDR3 region has 15 residues. CDR3 amino acids: CASSRTSGSANEQFF. The CDR3 DNA reads TGCGCCAGCAGCCGTACTAGCGGGAGTGCGAATGAGCAGTTCTTC.

V usage is TRBV27 and J usage is TRBJ1-2; a possible D gene is TRBD1 (6 bases). Trimming stripped 2 bases from V and 12 bases from J, with 16 bases between. The CDR3 contains 13 residues. Germline V CDR1 and CDR2: MNHEY, SMNVEV (reference sequence). In DNA form, the CDR3 reads TGTGCCAGCAGTTTAAGGTCAGGGGCACGCGACACCTTC. Its translation is CASSLRSGARDTF.